This is a list of T cell receptor beta chains from one sample in a study of spatial heterogeneity in lung cancer. TCRdb called the 5' RACE reads again in MiXCR, with one record for every CDR3 protein. The sample records around 95,000 distinct CDR3 sequences, 4% to 4.5% being singletons. This sample comprised lung tumor tissue, obtained at surgery. All receptors come from a male donor with early-stage non-small cell lung cancer. Both conserved end residues are part of each CDR3. The D gene is left open where the match is weak. The size field is filled for only some rows; it gives once, few, many or a size class.

J: TRBJ1-3; size: many; D: -; V: TRBV25-1; CDR3: CASERSGSGNTIYF; DNA: TGTGCCAGCGAGAGGTCGGGGTCTGGAAACACCATATATTTT
J: TRBJ1-3; size: many; D: TRBD1; V: TRBV28; CDR3: CATRQGAGNTIYF; DNA: TGTGCCACCCGACAGGGCGCTGGAAACACCATATATTTT
J: TRBJ1-1; size: many; D: -; V: TRBV5-1; CDR3: CASSQGTGAEAFF; DNA: TGCGCCAGCAGCCAGGGAACGGGAGCTGAAGCTTTCTTT
J: TRBJ2-7; size: many; D: -; V: TRBV6-9; CDR3: CAPRLGPLGVYEQYF; DNA: TGTGCCCCCCGACTGGGACCGTTAGGTGTTTACGAGCAGTACTTC
J: TRBJ1-6; size: many; D: -; V: TRBV7-9; CDR3: CASSLTGDSPLHF; DNA: TGTGCCAGCAGCTTGACGGGGGATTCACCCCTCCACTTT
J: TRBJ2-6; size: many; D: -; V: TRBV9; CDR3: CASSVLTPAGANVLTF; DNA: TGTGCCAGCAGCGTACTTACACCAGCTGGGGCCAACGTCCTGACTTTC
J: TRBJ2-3; size: few; D: -; V: TRBV10-3; CDR3: CAISNSGAGGSTDTQYF; DNA: TGTGCCATCAGTAATTCGGGGGCAGGAGGGAGCACAGATACGCAGTATTTT
J: TRBJ1-2; size: many; D: -; V: TRBV5-1; CDR3: CASSDGQNYGYTF; DNA: TGCGCCAGCAGCGACGGACAGAACTATGGCTACACCTTC
J: TRBJ2-7; size: many; D: -; V: TRBV9; CDR3: CASSVASTGTYEQYF; DNA: TGTGCCAGCAGCGTAGCAAGCACAGGGACCTACGAGCAGTACTTC
J: TRBJ2-1; size: few; D: -; V: TRBV20-1; CDR3: CSARDRGTRLQFEQFF; DNA: TGCAGTGCTAGAGATCGGGGGACCCGCCTTCAGTTTGAGCAGTTCTTC
J: TRBJ2-1; size: many; D: -; V: TRBV2; CDR3: CASRGERDTYNEQFF; DNA: TGTGCCAGCAGAGGTGAGCGGGACACTTACAATGAGCAGTTCTTC
J: TRBJ1-2; size: many; D: -; V: TRBV7-9; CDR3: CASSFQGGDGYTF; DNA: TGTGCCAGCAGCTTCCAGGGAGGGGATGGCTACACCTTC
J: TRBJ1-1; size: many; D: -; V: TRBV4-2; CDR3: CASSQDSLDTEAFF; DNA: TGTGCCAGCAGCCAGGACTCTCTGGACACTGAAGCTTTCTTT
J: TRBJ1-5; size: few; D: -; V: TRBV11-3; CDR3: CASSLDQGQPQHF; DNA: TGTGCCAGCAGCTTAGATCAGGGCCAGCCCCAGCATTTT
J: TRBJ2-7; size: many; D: TRBD2; V: TRBV5-1; CDR3: CASSLEPSGSGSYEQYF; DNA: TGCGCCAGCAGCTTGGAGCCTAGCGGGAGCGGGTCCTACGAGCAGTACTTC
J: TRBJ2-1; size: many; D: TRBD1; V: TRBV5-1; CDR3: CASKRLRGQNVNEQFF; DNA: TGCGCCAGCAAGCGTCTCAGGGGGCAAAATGTGAATGAGCAGTTCTTC
J: TRBJ2-5; size: -; D: -; V: TRBV3-1; CDR3: CASSQDQGETQYF; DNA: TGTGCCAGCAGCCAAGATCAGGGAGAGACCCAGTACTTC
J: TRBJ2-3; size: many; D: -; V: TRBV5-1; CDR3: CASSPPLTDTQYF; DNA: TGCGCCAGCAGCCCTCCCCTCACAGATACGCAGTATTTT
J: TRBJ2-5; size: many; D: TRBD2; V: TRBV4-1; CDR3: CASSHRTSGNSQETQYF; DNA: TGCGCCAGCAGCCACAGGACTAGCGGGAATAGTCAGGAGACCCAGTACTTC
J: TRBJ1-1; size: many; D: -; V: TRBV5-1; CDR3: CASCLLGNTEAFF; DNA: TGCGCCAGTTGCCTTTTGGGGAACACTGAAGCTTTCTTT
J: TRBJ1-4; size: -; D: -; V: TRBV18; CDR3: CASSPGGEYNEKLFF; DNA: TGTGCCAGCTCACCAGGGGGCGAGTATAATGAAAAACTGTTTTTT
J: TRBJ1-1; size: many; D: TRBD1; V: TRBV15; CDR3: CATSRVDDRVDTEAFF; DNA: TGTGCCACCAGCAGAGTCGACGACAGGGTAGACACTGAAGCTTTCTTT
J: TRBJ2-5; size: -; D: -; V: TRBV18; CDR3: CASSTLGLGETQYF; DNA: TGTGCCAGCTCAACCTTAGGTTTGGGAGAGACCCAGTACTTC
J: TRBJ2-2; size: many; D: -; V: TRBV5-1; CDR3: CASSPTGPGELFF; DNA: TGCGCCAGCAGCCCTACGGGGCCCGGGGAGCTGTTTTTT
J: TRBJ1-4; size: many; D: TRBD1; V: TRBV6-2/TRBV6-3; CDR3: CASSYRRQGKKEGDEKLFF; DNA: TGTGCCAGCAGTTACCGCAGACAGGGAAAGAAGGAAGGGGATGAAAAACTGTTTTTT
J: TRBJ1-1; size: many; D: -; V: TRBV10-3; CDR3: CAISESVLGALVTEAFF; DNA: TGTGCCATCAGTGAGAGCGTTCTGGGGGCGCTTGTCACTGAAGCTTTCTTT